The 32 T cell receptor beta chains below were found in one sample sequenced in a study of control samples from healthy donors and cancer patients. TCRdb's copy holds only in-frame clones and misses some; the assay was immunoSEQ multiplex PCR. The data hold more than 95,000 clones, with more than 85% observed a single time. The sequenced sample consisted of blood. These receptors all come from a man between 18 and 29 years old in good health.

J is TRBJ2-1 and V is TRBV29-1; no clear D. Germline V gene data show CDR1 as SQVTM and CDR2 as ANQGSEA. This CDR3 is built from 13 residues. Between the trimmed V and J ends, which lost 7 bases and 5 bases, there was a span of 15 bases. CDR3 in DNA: TGCAGCGCTCCCCGAACGGTGAACAATGAGCAGTTCTTC. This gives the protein CSAPRTVNNEQFF.

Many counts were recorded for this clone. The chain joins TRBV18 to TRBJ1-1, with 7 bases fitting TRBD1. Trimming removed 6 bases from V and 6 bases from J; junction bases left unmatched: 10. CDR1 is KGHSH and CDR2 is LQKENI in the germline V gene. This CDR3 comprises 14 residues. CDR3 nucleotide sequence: TGTGCCAGCTCGGAAACAGGGGCAGGCCCTGAAGCTTTCTTT. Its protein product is CASSETGAGPEAFF.

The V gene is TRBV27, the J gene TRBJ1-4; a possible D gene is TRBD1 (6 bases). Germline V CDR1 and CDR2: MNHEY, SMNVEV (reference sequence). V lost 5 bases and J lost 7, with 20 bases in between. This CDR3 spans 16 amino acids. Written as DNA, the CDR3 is TGTGCCAGCAGTCAGACCACAGGGCGTCGCGGTGAAAAACTGTTTTTT. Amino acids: CASSQTTGRRGEKLFF.

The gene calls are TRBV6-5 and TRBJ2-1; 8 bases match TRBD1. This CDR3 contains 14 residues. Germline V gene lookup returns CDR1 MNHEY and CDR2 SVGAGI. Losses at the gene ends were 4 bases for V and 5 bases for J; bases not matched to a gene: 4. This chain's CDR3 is CASSWDRKDNEQFF. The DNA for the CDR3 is TGTGCCAGCAGTTGGGACAGGAAAGACAATGAGCAGTTCTTC.

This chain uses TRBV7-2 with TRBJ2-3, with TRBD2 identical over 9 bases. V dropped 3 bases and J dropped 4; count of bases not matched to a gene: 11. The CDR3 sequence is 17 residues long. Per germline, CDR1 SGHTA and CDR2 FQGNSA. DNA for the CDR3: TGTGCCAGCAGCTTCACACTAGCGGGCCACCGCCCAGATACGCAGTATTTT. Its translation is CASSFTLAGHRPDTQYF.

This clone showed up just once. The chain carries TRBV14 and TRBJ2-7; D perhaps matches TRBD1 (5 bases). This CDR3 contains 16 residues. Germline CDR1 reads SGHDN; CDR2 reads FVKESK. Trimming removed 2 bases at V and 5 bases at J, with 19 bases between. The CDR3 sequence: CASSQNVPRVRHEQYF. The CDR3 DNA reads TGTGCCAGCAGCCAAAACGTCCCCAGGGTCCGGCACGAGCAGTACTTC.

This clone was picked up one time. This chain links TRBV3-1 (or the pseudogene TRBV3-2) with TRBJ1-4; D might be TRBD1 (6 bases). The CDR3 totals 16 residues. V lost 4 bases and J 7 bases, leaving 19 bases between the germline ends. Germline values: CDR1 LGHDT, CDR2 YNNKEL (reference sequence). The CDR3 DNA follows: TGTGCCAGCAGCCGAAACTCCATACAGGGAACTGAAAAACTGTTTTTT. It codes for CASSRNSIQGTEKLFF.

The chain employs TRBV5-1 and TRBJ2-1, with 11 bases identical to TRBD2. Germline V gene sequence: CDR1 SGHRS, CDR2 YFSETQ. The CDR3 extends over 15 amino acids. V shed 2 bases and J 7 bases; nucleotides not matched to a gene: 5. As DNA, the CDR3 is TGCGCCAGCAGCTTACTAGCGGGAGTGGCAAATGAGCAGTTCTTC. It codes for CASSLLAGVANEQFF.

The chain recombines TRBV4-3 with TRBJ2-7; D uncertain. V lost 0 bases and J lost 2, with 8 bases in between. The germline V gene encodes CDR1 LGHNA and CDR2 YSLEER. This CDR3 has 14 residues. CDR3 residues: CASSQEPSTYEQYF. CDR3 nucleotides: TGCGCCAGCAGCCAAGAACCCTCCACCTACGAGCAGTACTTC.

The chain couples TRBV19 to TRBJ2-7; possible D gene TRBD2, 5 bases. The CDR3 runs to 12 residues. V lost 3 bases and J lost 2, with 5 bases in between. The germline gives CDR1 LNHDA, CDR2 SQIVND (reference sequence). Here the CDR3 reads CASSMGAYEQYF. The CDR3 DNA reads TGTGCCAGTAGTATGGGAGCCTACGAGCAGTACTTC.

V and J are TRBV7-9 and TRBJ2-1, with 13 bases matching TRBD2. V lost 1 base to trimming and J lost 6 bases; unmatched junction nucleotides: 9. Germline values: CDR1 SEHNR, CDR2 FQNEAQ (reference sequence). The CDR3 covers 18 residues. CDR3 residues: CASSLGTSGRIRGNEQFF. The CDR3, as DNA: TGTGCCAGCAGCTTAGGGACTAGCGGGAGAATACGGGGCAATGAGCAGTTCTTC.

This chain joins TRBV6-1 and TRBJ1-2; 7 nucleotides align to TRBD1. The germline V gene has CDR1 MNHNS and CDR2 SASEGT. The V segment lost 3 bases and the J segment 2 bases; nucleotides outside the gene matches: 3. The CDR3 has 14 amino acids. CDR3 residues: CASSDGRGNYGYTF. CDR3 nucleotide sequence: TGTGCCAGCAGTGACGGCAGGGGGAACTATGGCTACACCTTC.

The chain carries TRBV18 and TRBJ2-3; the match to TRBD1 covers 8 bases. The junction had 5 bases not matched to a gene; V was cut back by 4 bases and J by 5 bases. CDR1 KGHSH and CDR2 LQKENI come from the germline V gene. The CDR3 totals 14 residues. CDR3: CASSRTGGIDTQYF. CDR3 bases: TGTGCCAGCTCACGTACAGGGGGAATAGATACGCAGTATTTT.

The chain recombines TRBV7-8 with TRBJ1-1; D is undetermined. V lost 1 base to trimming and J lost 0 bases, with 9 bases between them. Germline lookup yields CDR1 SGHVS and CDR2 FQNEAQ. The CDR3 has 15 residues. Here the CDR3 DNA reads TGTGCCAGCAGCTTAGATGGAACTGTGAACACTGAAGCTTTCTTT. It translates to CASSLDGTVNTEAFF.

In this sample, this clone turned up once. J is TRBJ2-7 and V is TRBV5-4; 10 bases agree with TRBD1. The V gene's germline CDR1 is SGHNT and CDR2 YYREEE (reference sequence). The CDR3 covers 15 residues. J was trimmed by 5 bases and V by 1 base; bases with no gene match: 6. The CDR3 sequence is CASSLPGQGLHEQYF. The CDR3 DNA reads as TGTGCCAGCAGCTTGCCGGGACAGGGGCTCCACGAGCAGTACTTC.

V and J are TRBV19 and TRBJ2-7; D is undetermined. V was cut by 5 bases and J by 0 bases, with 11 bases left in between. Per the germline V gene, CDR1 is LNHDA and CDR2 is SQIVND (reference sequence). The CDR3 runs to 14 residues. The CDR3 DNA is TGTGCCAGTAGTTCCGGAATTCGCTCCTACGAGCAGTACTTC. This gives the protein CASSSGIRSYEQYF.

For the CDR3, the DNA is TGTGCCAGCAGCCGTTTAAGTGGGGAAAGAAACACCATATATTTT. Its protein product is CASSRLSGERNTIYF. The chain uses TRBV9 and TRBJ1-3; D is ambiguous. CDR1 SGDLS and CDR2 YYNGEE come from the germline V gene. This CDR3 contains 15 residues. V was trimmed by 4 bases and J by 5 bases, leaving 16 bases between them.

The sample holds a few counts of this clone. The CDR3 DNA sequence: TGTGCCAGCAGCGCGGCCGGGACAGGGGGGCACACCATATATTTT. Translation gives CASSAAGTGGHTIYF. The chain joins TRBV7-2 to TRBJ1-3; 11 bases align to TRBD1. The germline V gene has CDR1 SGHTA and CDR2 FQGNSA. The CDR3 spans 15 residues. The trim removed 5 bases at V and 8 bases at J, leaving 8 bases unmatched.

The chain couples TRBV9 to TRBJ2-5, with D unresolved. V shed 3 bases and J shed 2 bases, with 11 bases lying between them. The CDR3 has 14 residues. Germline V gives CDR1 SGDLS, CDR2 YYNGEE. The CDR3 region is CASSADLSQETQYF. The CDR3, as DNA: TGTGCCAGCAGCGCCGATCTAAGTCAAGAGACCCAGTACTTC. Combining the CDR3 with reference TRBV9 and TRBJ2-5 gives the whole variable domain DSGVTQTPKHLITATGQRVTLRCSPRSGDLSVYWYQQSLDQGLQFLIQYYNGEERAKGNILERFSAQQFPDLHSELNLSSLELGDSALYFCASSADLSQETQYFGPGTRLLVL.

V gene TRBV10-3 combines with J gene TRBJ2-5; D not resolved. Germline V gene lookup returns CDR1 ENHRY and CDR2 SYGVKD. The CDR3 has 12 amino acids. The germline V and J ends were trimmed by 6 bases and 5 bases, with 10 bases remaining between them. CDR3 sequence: CAIREGYETQYF. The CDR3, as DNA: TGTGCCATCAGGGAAGGTTACGAGACCCAGTACTTC.

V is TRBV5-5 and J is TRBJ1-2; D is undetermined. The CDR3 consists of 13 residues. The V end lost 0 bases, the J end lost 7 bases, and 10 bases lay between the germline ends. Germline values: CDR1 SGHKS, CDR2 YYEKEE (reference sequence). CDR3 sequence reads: CASSLASLGGYTF. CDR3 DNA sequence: TGTGCCAGCAGCTTGGCCAGCCTTGGTGGCTACACCTTC.

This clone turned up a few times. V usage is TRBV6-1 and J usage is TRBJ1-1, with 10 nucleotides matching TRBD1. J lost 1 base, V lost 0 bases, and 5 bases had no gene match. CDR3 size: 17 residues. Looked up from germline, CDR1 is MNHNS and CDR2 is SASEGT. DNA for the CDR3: TGTGCCAGCAGTGAAGCGCTGGGGGACAGGGGGAACACTGAAGCTTTCTTT. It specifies CASSEALGDRGNTEAFF.

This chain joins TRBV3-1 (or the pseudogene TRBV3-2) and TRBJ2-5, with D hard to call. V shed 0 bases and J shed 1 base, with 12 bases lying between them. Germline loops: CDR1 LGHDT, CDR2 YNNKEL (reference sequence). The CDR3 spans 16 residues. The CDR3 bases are TGTGCCAGCAGCCAAGACCTAGGGTTCGGCCAAGAGACCCAGTACTTC. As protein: CASSQDLGFGQETQYF.

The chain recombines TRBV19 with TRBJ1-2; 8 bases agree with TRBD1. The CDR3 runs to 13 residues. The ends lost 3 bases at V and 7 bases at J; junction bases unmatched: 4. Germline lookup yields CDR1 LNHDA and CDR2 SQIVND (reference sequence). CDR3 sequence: CASSMDRAGGYTF. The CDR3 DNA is TGTGCCAGTAGTATGGACAGGGCTGGTGGCTACACCTTC.

The CDR3 nucleotides read TGTGCCATCAGTGAGTCCACGCTCACCGGGGTCAACACTGAAGCTTTCTTT. Residues: CAISESTLTGVNTEAFF. The rearrangement uses TRBV10-3 and TRBJ1-1; D is unresolved. Germline CDR1 and CDR2: ENHRY and SYGVKD. CDR3 size: 17 residues. V lost 0 bases and J 2 bases, leaving 16 bases between the germline ends.

The CDR3 protein is CASSFPRLAGNQVDEQFF. The CDR3, as DNA: TGTGCCAGCAGTTTCCCCAGACTAGCGGGAAATCAGGTGGATGAGCAGTTCTTC. The chain is built from TRBV28 and TRBJ2-1, with 11 positions matching TRBD2. The CDR3 has 18 amino acids. V gave up 3 bases and J gave up 8 bases; unmatched junction bases: 15. Per the germline V gene, CDR1 is MDHEN and CDR2 is SYDVKM.

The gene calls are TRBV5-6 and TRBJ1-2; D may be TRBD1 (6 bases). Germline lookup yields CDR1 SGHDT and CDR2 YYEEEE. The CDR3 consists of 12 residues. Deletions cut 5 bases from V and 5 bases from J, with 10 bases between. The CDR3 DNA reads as TGTGCCAGCAGACACGGACAGTATGGCTACACCTTC. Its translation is CASRHGQYGYTF.

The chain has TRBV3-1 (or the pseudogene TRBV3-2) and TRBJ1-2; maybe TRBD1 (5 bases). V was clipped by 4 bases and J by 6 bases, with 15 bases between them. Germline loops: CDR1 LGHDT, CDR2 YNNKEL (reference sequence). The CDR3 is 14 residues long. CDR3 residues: CASSPQGATDGYTF. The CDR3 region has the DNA TGTGCCAGCAGCCCTCAGGGAGCCACCGATGGCTACACCTTC.

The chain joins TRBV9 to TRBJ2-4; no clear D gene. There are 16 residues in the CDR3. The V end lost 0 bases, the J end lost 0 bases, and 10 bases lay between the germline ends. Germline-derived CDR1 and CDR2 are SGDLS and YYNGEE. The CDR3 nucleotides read TGTGCCAGCAGCGTAGTCCCCTACGGAGCCAAAAACATTCAGTACTTC. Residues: CASSVVPYGAKNIQYF.

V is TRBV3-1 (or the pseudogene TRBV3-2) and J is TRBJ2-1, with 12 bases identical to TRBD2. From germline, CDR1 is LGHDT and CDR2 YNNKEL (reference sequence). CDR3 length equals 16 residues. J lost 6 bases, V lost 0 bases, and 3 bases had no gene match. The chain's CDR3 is CASSQDLAGGSNEQFF. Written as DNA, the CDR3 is TGTGCCAGCAGCCAAGATCTAGCGGGAGGGTCCAATGAGCAGTTCTTC.

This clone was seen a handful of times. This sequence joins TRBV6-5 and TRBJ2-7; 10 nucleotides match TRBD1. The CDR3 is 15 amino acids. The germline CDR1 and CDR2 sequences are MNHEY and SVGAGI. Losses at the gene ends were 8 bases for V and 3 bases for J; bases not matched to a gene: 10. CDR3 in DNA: TGTGCCAGCCTTAAACCCGGGACAGGGGTCTACGAGCAGTACTTC. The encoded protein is CASLKPGTGVYEQYF.

The CDR3 DNA reads as TGTGCCAGCAGGCGGGACAGGGGACGGGAGACCCAGTACTTC. As protein: CASRRDRGRETQYF. The gene calls are TRBV28 and TRBJ2-5, with 10 bases that match TRBD1. Germline V lookup: CDR1 MDHEN, CDR2 SYDVKM. The CDR3 sequence is 14 residues long. The V segment lost 6 bases and the J segment 5 bases; nucleotides outside the gene matches: 6.